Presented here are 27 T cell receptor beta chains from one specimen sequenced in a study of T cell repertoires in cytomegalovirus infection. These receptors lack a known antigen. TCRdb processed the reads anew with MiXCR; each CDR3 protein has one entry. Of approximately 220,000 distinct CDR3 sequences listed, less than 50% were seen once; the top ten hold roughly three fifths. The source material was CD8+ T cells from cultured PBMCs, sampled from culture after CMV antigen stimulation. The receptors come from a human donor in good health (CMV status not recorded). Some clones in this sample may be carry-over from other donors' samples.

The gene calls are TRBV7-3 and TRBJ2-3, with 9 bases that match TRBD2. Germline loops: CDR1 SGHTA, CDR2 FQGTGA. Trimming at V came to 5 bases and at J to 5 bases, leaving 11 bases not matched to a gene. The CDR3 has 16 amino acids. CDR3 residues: CASSQGTSWPEDTQYF. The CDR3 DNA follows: TGTGCCAGCAGCCAGGGGACTAGCTGGCCCGAAGATACGCAGTATTTT.

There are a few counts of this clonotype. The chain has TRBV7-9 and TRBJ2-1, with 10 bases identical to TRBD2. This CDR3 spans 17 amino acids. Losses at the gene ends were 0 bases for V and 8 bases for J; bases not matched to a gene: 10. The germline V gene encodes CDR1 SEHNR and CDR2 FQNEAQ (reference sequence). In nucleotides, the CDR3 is TGTGCCAGCAGCTTAGCCCCCAGGCCTAGCGGGGGCCATGAGCAGTTCTTC. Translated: CASSLAPRPSGGHEQFF.

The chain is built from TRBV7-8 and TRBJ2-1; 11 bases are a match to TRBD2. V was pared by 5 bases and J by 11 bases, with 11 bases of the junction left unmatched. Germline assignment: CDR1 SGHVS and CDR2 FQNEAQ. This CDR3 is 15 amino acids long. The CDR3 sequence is CASSPEGPSGGKQFF. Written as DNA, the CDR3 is TGTGCCAGCAGCCCTGAAGGTCCTAGCGGGGGGAAGCAGTTCTTC.

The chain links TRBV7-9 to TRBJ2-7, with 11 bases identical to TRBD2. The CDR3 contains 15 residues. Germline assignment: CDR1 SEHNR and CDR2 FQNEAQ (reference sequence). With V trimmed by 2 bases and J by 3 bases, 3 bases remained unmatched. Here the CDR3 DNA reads TGTGCCAGCAGCTTAACTAGCGGGAGTGGCTACGAGCAGTACTTC. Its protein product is CASSLTSGSGYEQYF.

The CDR3 bases are TGTGCCAGCAGCCCCTCCGGCTCGGGCAATGAGCAGTTCTTC. Amino acids: CASSPSGSGNEQFF. The V gene is TRBV27, the J gene TRBJ2-1; D not resolved. There are 14 residues in the CDR3. The germline V gene encodes CDR1 MNHEY and CDR2 SMNVEV (reference sequence). The V end was cut by 6 bases, the J end by 6 bases, with 15 bases between.

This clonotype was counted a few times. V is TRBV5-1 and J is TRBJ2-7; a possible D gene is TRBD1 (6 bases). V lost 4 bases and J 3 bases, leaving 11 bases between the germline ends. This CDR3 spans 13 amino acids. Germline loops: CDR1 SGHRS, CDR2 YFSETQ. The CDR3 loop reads CASSRDIDYEQYF. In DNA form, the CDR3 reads TGCGCCAGCAGCAGGGACATAGACTACGAGCAGTACTTC.

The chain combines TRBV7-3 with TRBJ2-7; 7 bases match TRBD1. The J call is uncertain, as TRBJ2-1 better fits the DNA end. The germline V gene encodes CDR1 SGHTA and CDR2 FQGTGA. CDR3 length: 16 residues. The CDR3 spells CASSSLTRTGSYEQFF. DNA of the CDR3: TGTGCCAGCAGCTCACTGACGCGGACAGGCTCCTACGAGCAGTTCTTC.

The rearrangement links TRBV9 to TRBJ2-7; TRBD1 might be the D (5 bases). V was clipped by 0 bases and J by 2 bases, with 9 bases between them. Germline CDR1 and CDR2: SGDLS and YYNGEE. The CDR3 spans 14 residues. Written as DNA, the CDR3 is TGTGCCAGCAGCGTAGGCAGGGTCACCTACGAGCAGTACTTC. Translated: CASSVGRVTYEQYF.

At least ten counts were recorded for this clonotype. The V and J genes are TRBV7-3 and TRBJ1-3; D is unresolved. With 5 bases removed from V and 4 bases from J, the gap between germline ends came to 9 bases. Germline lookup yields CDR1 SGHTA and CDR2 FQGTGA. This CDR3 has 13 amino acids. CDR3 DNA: TGTGCCAGCAGCCTAAAAGGGGGAAACACCATATATTTT. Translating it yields CASSLKGGNTIYF.

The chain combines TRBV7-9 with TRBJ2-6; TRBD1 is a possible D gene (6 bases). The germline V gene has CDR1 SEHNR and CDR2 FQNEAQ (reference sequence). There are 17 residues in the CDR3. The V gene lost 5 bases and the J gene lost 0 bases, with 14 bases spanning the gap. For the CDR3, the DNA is TGTGCCAGCAGCCCACCGGGACACCACTCTGGGGCCAACGTCCTGACTTTC. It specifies CASSPPGHHSGANVLTF. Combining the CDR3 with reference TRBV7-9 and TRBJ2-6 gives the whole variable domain DTGVSQNPRHKITKRGQNVTFRCDPISEHNRLYWYRQTLGQGPEFLTYFQNEAQLEKSRLLSDRFSAERPKGSFSTLEIQRTEQGDSAMYLCASSPPGHHSGANVLTFGAGSRLTVL.

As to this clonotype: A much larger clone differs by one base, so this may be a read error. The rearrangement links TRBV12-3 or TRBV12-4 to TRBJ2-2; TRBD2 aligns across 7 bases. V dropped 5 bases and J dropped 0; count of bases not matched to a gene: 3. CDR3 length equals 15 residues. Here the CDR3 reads CASSPGLTNTGELFF. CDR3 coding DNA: TGTGCCAGCAGTCCGGGACTAACGAACACCGGGGAGCTGTTTTTT.

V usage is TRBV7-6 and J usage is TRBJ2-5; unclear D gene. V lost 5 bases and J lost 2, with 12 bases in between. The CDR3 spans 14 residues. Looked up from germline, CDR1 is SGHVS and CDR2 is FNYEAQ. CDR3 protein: CASSNRHLQETQYF. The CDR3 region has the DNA TGTGCCAGCAGCAACCGACACCTACAAGAGACCCAGTACTTC.

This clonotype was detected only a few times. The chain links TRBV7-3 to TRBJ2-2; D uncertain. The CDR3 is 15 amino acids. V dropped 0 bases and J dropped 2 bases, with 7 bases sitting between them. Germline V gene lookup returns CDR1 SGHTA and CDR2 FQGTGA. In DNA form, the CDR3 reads TGTGCCAGCAGCTTAACAGGTCCTAACACCGGGGAGCTGTTTTTT. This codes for CASSLTGPNTGELFF.

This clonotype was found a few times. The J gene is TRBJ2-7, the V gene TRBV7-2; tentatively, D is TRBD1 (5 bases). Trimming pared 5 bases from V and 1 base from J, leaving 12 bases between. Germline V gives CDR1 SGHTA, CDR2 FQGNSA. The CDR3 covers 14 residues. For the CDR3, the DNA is TGTGCCAGCAGCCCCAAGGGGCGGTCCTACGAGCAGTACTTC. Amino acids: CASSPKGRSYEQYF.

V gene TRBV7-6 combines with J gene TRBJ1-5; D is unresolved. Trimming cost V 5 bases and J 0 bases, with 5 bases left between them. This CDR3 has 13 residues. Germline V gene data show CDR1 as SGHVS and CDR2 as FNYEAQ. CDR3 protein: CASSQVSNQPQHF. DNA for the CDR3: TGTGCCAGCAGCCAGGTTAGCAATCAGCCCCAGCATTTT.

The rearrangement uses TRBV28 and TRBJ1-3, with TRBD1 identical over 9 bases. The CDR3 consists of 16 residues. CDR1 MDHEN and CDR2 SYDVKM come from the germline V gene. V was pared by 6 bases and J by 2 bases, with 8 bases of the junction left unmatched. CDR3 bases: TGTGCCAGCAGGAGACCTGGGACAGGGCCTGGAAACACCATATATTTT. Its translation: CASRRPGTGPGNTIYF.

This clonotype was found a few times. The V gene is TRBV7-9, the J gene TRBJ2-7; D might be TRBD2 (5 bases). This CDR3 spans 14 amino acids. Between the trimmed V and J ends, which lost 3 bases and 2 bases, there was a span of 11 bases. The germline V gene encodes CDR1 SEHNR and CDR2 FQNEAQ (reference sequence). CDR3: CASSLPAAPYEQYF. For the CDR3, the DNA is TGTGCCAGCAGCTTGCCAGCGGCTCCCTACGAGCAGTACTTC.

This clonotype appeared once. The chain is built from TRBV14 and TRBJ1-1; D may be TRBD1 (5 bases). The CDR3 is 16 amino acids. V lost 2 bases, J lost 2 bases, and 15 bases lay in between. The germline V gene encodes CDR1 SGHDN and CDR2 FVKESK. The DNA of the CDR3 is TGTGCCAGCAGCCAACCGAGGGGTTTTAAAAACACTGAAGCTTTCTTT. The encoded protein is CASSQPRGFKNTEAFF. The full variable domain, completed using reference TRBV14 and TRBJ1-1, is EAGVTQFPSHSVIEKGQTVTLRCDPISGHDNLYWYRRVMGKEIKFLLHFVKESKQDESGMPNNRFLAERTGGTYSTLKVQPAELEDSGVYFCASSQPRGFKNTEAFFGQGTRLTVV.

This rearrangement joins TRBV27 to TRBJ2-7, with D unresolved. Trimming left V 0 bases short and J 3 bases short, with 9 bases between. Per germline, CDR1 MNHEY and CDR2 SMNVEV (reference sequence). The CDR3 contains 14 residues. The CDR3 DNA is TGTGCCAGCAGTTTATCTATGGCAGACTACGAGCAGTACTTC. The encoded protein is CASSLSMADYEQYF.

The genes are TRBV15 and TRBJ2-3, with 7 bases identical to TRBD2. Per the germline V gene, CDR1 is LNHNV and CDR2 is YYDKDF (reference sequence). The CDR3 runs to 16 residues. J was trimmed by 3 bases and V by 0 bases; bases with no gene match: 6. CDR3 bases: TGTGCCACCAGCAGAGAAGGCGGGGGTGGGACAGATACGCAGTATTTT. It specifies CATSREGGGGTDTQYF. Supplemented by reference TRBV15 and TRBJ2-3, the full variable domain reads DAMVIQNPRYQVTQFGKPVTLSCSQTLNHNVMYWYQQKSSQAPKLLFHYYDKDFNNEADTPDNFQSRRPNTSFCFLDIRSPGLGDTAMYLCATSREGGGGTDTQYFGPGTRLTVL.

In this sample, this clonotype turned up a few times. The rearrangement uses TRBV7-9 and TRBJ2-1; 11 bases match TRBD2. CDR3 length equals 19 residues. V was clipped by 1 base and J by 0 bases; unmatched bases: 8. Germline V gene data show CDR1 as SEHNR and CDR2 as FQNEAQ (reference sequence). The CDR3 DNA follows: TGTGCCAGCAGCTTAGAGAAGGGACTAGCGGACAGCTCCTACAATGAGCAGTTCTTC. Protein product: CASSLEKGLADSSYNEQFF. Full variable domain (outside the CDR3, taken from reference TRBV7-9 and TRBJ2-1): DTGVSQNPRHKITKRGQNVTFRCDPISEHNRLYWYRQTLGQGPEFLTYFQNEAQLEKSRLLSDRFSAERPKGSFSTLEIQRTEQGDSAMYLCASSLEKGLADSSYNEQFFGPGTRLTVL.

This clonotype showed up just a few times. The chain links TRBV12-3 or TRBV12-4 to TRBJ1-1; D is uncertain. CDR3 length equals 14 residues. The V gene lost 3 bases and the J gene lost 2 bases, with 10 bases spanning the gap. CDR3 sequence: CASSFWAGNTEAFF. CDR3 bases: TGTGCCAGCAGTTTTTGGGCAGGCAACACTGAAGCTTTCTTT.

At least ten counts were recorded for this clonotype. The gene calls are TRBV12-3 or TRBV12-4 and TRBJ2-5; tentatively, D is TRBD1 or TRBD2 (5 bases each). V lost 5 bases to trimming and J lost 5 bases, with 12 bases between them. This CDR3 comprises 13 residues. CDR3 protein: CASSLGTTETQYF. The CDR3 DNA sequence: TGTGCCAGCAGTCTAGGGACCACCGAGACCCAGTACTTC.

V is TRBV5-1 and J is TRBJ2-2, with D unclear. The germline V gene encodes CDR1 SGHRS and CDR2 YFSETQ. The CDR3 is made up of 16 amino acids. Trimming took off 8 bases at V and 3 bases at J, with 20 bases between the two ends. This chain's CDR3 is CASGSPRWVDTGELFF. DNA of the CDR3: TGCGCCAGTGGAAGCCCCCGGTGGGTCGACACCGGGGAGCTGTTTTTT.

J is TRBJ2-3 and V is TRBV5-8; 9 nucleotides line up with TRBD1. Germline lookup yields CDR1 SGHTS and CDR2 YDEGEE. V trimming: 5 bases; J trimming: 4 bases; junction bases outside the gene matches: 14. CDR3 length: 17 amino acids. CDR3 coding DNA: TGTGCCAGCAGTAATCCGGGACAGGGTTTAGGGGCAGATACGCAGTATTTT. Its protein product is CASSNPGQGLGADTQYF.

The CDR3 region is CASRGLAGELFF. The CDR3 DNA reads as TGTGCCAGCAGAGGACTCGCCGGGGAGCTGTTTTTT. The chain has TRBV2 and TRBJ2-2; D is possibly TRBD2 (5 bases). From germline, CDR1 is SNHLY and CDR2 FYNNEI. The CDR3 is 12 residues long. V gave up 6 bases and J gave up 6 bases, with 8 bases separating them.

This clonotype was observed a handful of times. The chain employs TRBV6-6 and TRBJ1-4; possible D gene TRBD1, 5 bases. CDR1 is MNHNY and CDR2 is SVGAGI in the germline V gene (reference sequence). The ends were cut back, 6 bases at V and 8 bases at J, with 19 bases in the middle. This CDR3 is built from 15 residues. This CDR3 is CASRERTRGKEKLFF. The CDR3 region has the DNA TGTGCCAGCAGGGAAAGGACAAGAGGAAAGGAAAAACTGTTTTTT.